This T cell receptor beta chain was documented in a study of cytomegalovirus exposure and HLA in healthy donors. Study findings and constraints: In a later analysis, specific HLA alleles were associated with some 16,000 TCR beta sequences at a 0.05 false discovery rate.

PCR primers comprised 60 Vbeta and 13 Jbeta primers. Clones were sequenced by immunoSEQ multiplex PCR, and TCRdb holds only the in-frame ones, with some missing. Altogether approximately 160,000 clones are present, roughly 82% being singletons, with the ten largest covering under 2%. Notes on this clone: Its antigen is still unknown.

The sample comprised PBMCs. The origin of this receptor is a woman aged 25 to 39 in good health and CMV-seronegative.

CDR3 sequence reads: CASSFGGSISYEQYF. The CDR3, as DNA: TGTGCCAGCAGCTTTGGAGGCAGCATCTCCTACGAGCAGTACTTC. The chain carries TRBV7-2 and TRBJ2-7; perhaps TRBD2 as D (5 bases). Deletions cut 3 bases from V and 0 bases from J, with 12 bases between. The CDR3 length is 15 residues. CDR1 is SGHTA, CDR2 FQGNSA, per germline.